This passage covers 4 T cell receptor beta chains from one sample sequenced in a study of T cell clonality in common variable immunodeficiency. TCRdb keeps only in-frame clones here, not all; method: immunoSEQ multiplex PCR. The sample was found to contain roughly 30,000 clones, and every one recurs. Study-level points and caveats: Fewer deletions and N-nucleotide insertions were reportedly seen in common variable immunodeficiency TCR beta sequences.

For these TCRs, the target antigens are not known. The material sequenced was peripheral blood mononuclear cells. These receptor sequences come from a human donor with common variable immunodeficiency.

The table lists this clone with many counts. The read finishes 3 residues shy of the CDR3 end, and the germline J gene is used to complete it. The V call is TRBV5-1, the J call TRBJ1-1, with TRBD1 as a possible D gene (6 bases). The CDR3 spans 15 residues. V lost 1 base, J lost 4 bases, and 14 bases lay in between. Germline lookup yields CDR1 SGHRS and CDR2 YFSETQ. The DNA read from the CDR3 is TGCGCCAGCAGCTTGTTACAGGGAGGGAGCACTGAA. This translates into CASSLLQGGSTE. The full CDR3 protein is CASSLLQGGSTEAFF.

On this clone: The sequenced fragment ends 3 residues before the CDR3 boundary, so the rest is inferred from the germline J gene. The chain uses TRBV20-1 and TRBJ1-5; TRBD1 might be the D (5 bases). CDR1 is DFQATT, CDR2 SNEGSKA, per germline (reference sequence). The CDR3 is made up of 18 amino acids. Trimming took 0 bases from V and 5 from J, leaving 23 bases between them. The CDR3 bases that were read are TGCAGTGCTAGAGATTCTTCCAGGGCCCTTGAAGTCTATCAGCCC. The encoded protein is CSARDSSRALEVYQP. The complete CDR3 sequence is CSARDSSRALEVYQPQHF.

This clone was detected ten times or more. The read gets to within 3 residues of the CDR3 end, and the germline J gene fills in the rest. The chain carries TRBV7-9 and TRBJ1-1; 9 nucleotides agree with TRBD1. CDR3 length: 13 amino acids. The germline gives CDR1 SEHNR, CDR2 FQNEAQ (reference sequence). CDR3 bases read: TGTGCCAGCAGCCCCGGGACAGGGTTAAGA. Protein product: CASSPGTGLR. In full, the CDR3 reads CASSPGTGLRAFF.

With respect to this clone: The CDR3 is cut off 3 residues early in the read; its end comes from the germline J gene. V gene TRBV5-1 combines with J gene TRBJ2-2, with 12 bases fitting TRBD2. This CDR3 comprises 19 residues. The trim removed 1 base at V and 4 bases at J, leaving 11 bases unmatched. Germline loops: CDR1 SGHRS, CDR2 YFSETQ. The CDR3 DNA, read in part, is TGCGCCAGCAGCTTGCCCCCCTCTGGACTAGCGGGAACCACCGGGGAG. Protein sequence: CASSLPPSGLAGTTGE. The CDR3 in its entirety is CASSLPPSGLAGTTGELFF.